At least ten counts were recorded for the clone carrying this T cell receptor beta chain. Its target is not known. The sample is drawn from a study of CD8 T cells in ankylosing spondylitis. TCRdb passed the 5' RACE reads through MiXCR, listing each CDR3 protein once. The sample lists 200,000 to 250,000 distinct CDR3 sequences; around 6.6% were seen once. Germline lookup yields CDR1 MDHEN and CDR2 SYDVKM. V gave up 5 bases and J gave up 3 bases, with 17 bases separating them. CDR3 size: 16 residues. Regarding the study as a whole: Existing reports had already noted some motif variants in reactive arthritis synovial fluid and blood. What seemed typical of ankylosing spondylitis blood was a TCR beta motif built from about 8 highly homologous variants.

This sequence joins TRBV28 and TRBJ1-5; no definite D call. This TCR came from a male donor with ankylosing spondylitis. The sample taken for sequencing was blood, either unsorted or a sorted T cell fraction (not recorded which). The CDR3 loop reads CASSLAPQYSNQPQHF. The CDR3 coding sequence is TGTGCCAGCAGTCTTGCCCCACAATACTCCAATCAGCCCCAGCATTTT. The full variable domain, in which reference TRBV28 and TRBJ1-5 provide the parts outside the CDR3, is DVKVTQSSRYLVKRTGEKVFLECVQDMDHENMFWYRQDPGLGLRLIYFSYDVKMKEKGDIPEGYSVSREKKERFSLILESASTNQTSMYLCASSLAPQYSNQPQHFGDGTRLSIL.